This T cell receptor (beta chain) appears in the sequencing data of a study of graft-versus-host responses after intestinal transplantation. Study as a whole: Isolated intestinal, liver-intestinal, or multivisceral transplants had been given to the recipients. Anti-thymocyte globulin induction was given to all recipients, followed by tacrolimus and steroids for about 3 years. Findings of the study overall: Some GvH clones appeared in ileal mucosa or blood before recipient bone marrow.

This clone came up once. Antigen specificity is unknown. The assay was immunoSEQ multiplex PCR, and TCRdb's table has in-frame clones only and misses some. The sample has around 130,000 clones, around 94% seen once. CDR3 length equals 15 residues. Between the trimmed V and J ends, which lost 0 bases and 5 bases, there was a span of 15 bases. Germline values: CDR1 SGDLS, CDR2 YYNGEE. The source of this sequence is a human donor who received an intestinal transplant. Sequences were derived from unstimulated CD4+ T cells sorted from spleen or lymph node cells, sampled before intestinal transplant. The rearrangement joins TRBV9 to TRBJ2-7; possibly TRBD2 for D (5 bases). CDR3 region: CASSVGGSFRDEQYF. In DNA form, the CDR3 reads TGTGCCAGCAGCGTAGGTGGGAGTTTCAGAGACGAGCAGTACTTC.